This T cell receptor (beta chain) was sequenced in a study of blood T cell repertoires in COVID-19. How the authors handled the data: From reference gene primer amplification, estimates of nucleated cell counts were derived. TCRdb's copy holds only in-frame clones and misses some; the assay was immunoSEQ multiplex PCR. D and trimming come from the DNA, and the V and J calls and clone size come from that table. Seen here are approximately 150,000 clones, 90% observed once, and the top ten hold 18%. This CDR3 region has 14 residues. Trimming removed 1 base at V and 2 bases at J, with 9 bases between. Germline CDR1 is KGHSH and CDR2 is LQKENI.

V gene TRBV18 combines with J gene TRBJ2-7; weak D call: TRBD1 (6 bases). The TCR sequence derives from a man between 60 and 70 years old with active or convalescent COVID-19. The source material was peripheral blood. CDR3 sequence reads: CASSPRTEAYEQYF. CDR3 bases: TGTGCCAGCTCACCACGGACAGAGGCCTACGAGCAGTACTTC.